Listed below are T cell receptor beta chains from one sample, sequenced in a study of vaccination effects on CD4 cells after COVID-19. TCRdb's table, derived via immunoSEQ multiplex PCR, lists solely in-frame clones and lacks some. The data hold 45,000 to 55,000 clones, with about 74% observed a single time. These receptors lack a known antigen. Sequenced here: CD4+ T cells from PBMCs cultured without peptide, sampled after COVID-19 vaccination. These receptors were taken from a human donor who had a prior SARS-CoV-2 infection. CDR3s include the opening cysteine and the closing phenylalanine or tryptophan. Each record gives: J gene, V gene, clone size, D gene, CDR3 DNA, CDR3 protein. D genes are given only for firm matches. Some rows mark clone size as missing; the rest say once, few, many or name a class of expanded clone.

J: TRBJ2-5; V: TRBV23-1; size: NA; D: NA; DNA: TGCGCCAGAAGGGGGGACAGTCAAGAGACCCAGTACTTC; CDR3: CARRGDSQETQYF
J: TRBJ2-3; V: TRBV24-1; size: NA; D: TRBD2; DNA: TGTGCCACCAGTGATTTTGCAGCGGGAGACGGAGATACGCAGTATTTT; CDR3: CATSDFAAGDGDTQYF
J: TRBJ1-2; V: TRBV5-4; size: NA; D: NA; DNA: TGTGCCAGCAGCCTTATGGCTAACTATGGCTACACCTTC; CDR3: CASSLMANYGYTF
J: TRBJ1-5; V: TRBV18; size: NA; D: TRBD1; DNA: TGTGCCAGCTCACCACCCGGGACAGGGGTGGATCAGCCCCAGCATTTT; CDR3: CASSPPGTGVDQPQHF
J: TRBJ2-3; V: TRBV6-1; size: NA; D: NA; DNA: TGTGCCAGCAGTGAGATGACTAGTTCGGATACGCAGTATTTT; CDR3: CASSEMTSSDTQYF
J: TRBJ2-2; V: TRBV2; size: few; D: TRBD2; DNA: TGTGCCAGCACTTTTGGCGGGAGAAACACCGGGGAGCTGTTTTTT; CDR3: CASTFGGRNTGELFF
J: TRBJ2-6; V: TRBV3-1/TRBV3-2; size: few; D: TRBD2; DNA: TGTGCCAGCACTTCATTAGCGAGTAGCGGGGGGATTAGCTCTGGGGCCAACGTCCTGACTTTC; CDR3: CASTSLASSGGISSGANVLTF
J: TRBJ2-7; V: TRBV9; size: NA; D: NA; DNA: TGTGCCAGCAGCGTAGCTCCCAGGAGTGACGAGCAGTACTTC; CDR3: CASSVAPRSDEQYF
J: TRBJ1-5; V: TRBV6-5; size: NA; D: NA; DNA: TGTGCCAGCACATACCGGGCGCTGGACAATCAGCCCCAGCATTTT; CDR3: CASTYRALDNQPQHF
J: TRBJ2-2; V: TRBV15; size: NA; D: TRBD2; DNA: TGTGCCACCAGCAGAGATGTGACCGGAACTAGCGGGAGAAGACCGAACACCGGGGAGCTGTTTTTT; CDR3: CATSRDVTGTSGRRPNTGELFF
J: TRBJ1-1; V: TRBV7-9; size: NA; D: NA; DNA: TGTGCCAGCAGCTTAGGAGGGGTGCCCACTGAAGCTTTCTTT; CDR3: CASSLGGVPTEAFF
J: TRBJ2-3; V: TRBV5-4; size: NA; D: TRBD2; DNA: TGTGCCAGCAGCTTGTGGCTAGCGGGAGGTAAAGACGCAGATACGCAGTATTTT; CDR3: CASSLWLAGGKDADTQYF
J: TRBJ2-3; V: TRBV7-2; size: NA; D: TRBD2; DNA: TGTGCCAGCAGCCCCCGGACTAGCGGGAGGTCCCCAGATACGCAGTATTTT; CDR3: CASSPRTSGRSPDTQYF
J: TRBJ2-5; V: TRBV19; size: NA; D: NA; DNA: TGTGCCAGTAGTATAGACATACAAGAGACCCAGTACTTC; CDR3: CASSIDIQETQYF
J: TRBJ2-1; V: TRBV4-2; size: NA; D: TRBD2; DNA: TGTGCCAGCAGCCAAGGGGGTAGCGGGGGGTCTAGCTCCTACAATGAGCAGTTCTTC; CDR3: CASSQGGSGGSSSYNEQFF
J: TRBJ1-1; V: TRBV18; size: NA; D: NA; DNA: TGTGCCAGCTCACCATTAGCAGGGCACACTGAAGCTTTCTTT; CDR3: CASSPLAGHTEAFF
J: TRBJ2-1; V: TRBV5-4; size: NA; D: NA; DNA: TGTGCCAGCAGCCAGGGGACTGTATACAATGAGCAGTTCTTC; CDR3: CASSQGTVYNEQFF
J: TRBJ2-7; V: TRBV9; size: NA; D: NA; DNA: TGTGCCAGCAGCGTTAGCGCGTTTAGCTACGAGCAGTACTTC; CDR3: CASSVSAFSYEQYF
J: TRBJ2-7; V: TRBV18; size: NA; D: NA; DNA: TGTGCCAGCTCGGGGAGTTTGGGGATTTCCGAGCAGTACTTC; CDR3: CASSGSLGISEQYF
J: TRBJ1-5; V: TRBV19; size: NA; D: NA; DNA: TGTGCCAGTAGTATGTTCTCAGGGTTCAGGCATCAGCCCCAGCATTTT; CDR3: CASSMFSGFRHQPQHF
J: TRBJ2-7; V: TRBV12-3/TRBV12-4; size: many; D: NA; DNA: TGTGCCAGCAGTGCTGGTTACGAGCAGTACTTC; CDR3: CASSAGYEQYF
J: TRBJ2-7; V: TRBV18; size: NA; D: TRBD1; DNA: TGTGCCAGCTCTGTAACAGGGGCAACGGGATCCTACGAGCAGTACTTC; CDR3: CASSVTGATGSYEQYF
J: TRBJ2-3; V: TRBV5-1; size: NA; D: NA; DNA: TGCGCCAGCAGTGGTAGCGGCACAGATACGCAGTATTTT; CDR3: CASSGSGTDTQYF
J: TRBJ1-2; V: TRBV6-5; size: NA; D: TRBD1; DNA: TGTGCCAGCAGTCGAGACCCAGGGGGCGCGGGCGGCTACACCTTC; CDR3: CASSRDPGGAGGYTF
J: TRBJ1-4; V: TRBV4-2; size: NA; D: NA; DNA: TGTGCCAGCAGCCTCCTCCGGGGGGGGAATGAAAAACTGTTTTTT; CDR3: CASSLLRGGNEKLFF
J: TRBJ2-7; V: TRBV12-3/TRBV12-4; size: NA; D: TRBD2; DNA: TGTGCCAGCAGTTTATGGGGAGGGAGGGAGGAGTACTTC; CDR3: CASSLWGGREEYF
J: TRBJ2-3; V: TRBV9; size: once; D: TRBD1; DNA: TGTGCCAGCAGCATACAACAGGGGACGACAGATACGCAGTATTTT; CDR3: CASSIQQGTTDTQYF
J: TRBJ1-2; V: TRBV28; size: once; D: NA; DNA: TGTGCCAGCAGTTTAGGCCCGACAGGACCTAACTATGGCTACACCTTC; CDR3: CASSLGPTGPNYGYTF
J: TRBJ2-6; V: TRBV11-2; size: few; D: TRBD1; DNA: TGTGCCAGCAGCAACAGAGAGACAGGGGTAGGGGCCAACGTCCTGACTTTC; CDR3: CASSNRETGVGANVLTF